These 15 T cell receptor beta chains were sequenced from one sample in a study of T cells in Graves' hyperthyroidism and ophthalmopathy. RNA transcripts yielded amplified TCR beta CDR3 regions. The HTBI primer set was used in a first-round RT-PCR of the TCR CDR3. Via MiXCR, TCRdb re-called the multiplex PCR reads, giving one row per CDR3 protein. The sample has some 800,000 distinct CDR3 sequences; about two fifths are singletons. Sequenced material: blood. The receptors stem from a young man with Graves' hyperthyroidism.

As regards this clonotype: A much larger clone differs by one base, so this may be a read error. Here the CDR3 DNA reads TGTGCCAGCAGTGACGAGGGGCAGTACTTC. This translates into CASSDEGQYF. This chain connects TRBV2 to TRBJ2-7; tentatively, D is TRBD2 (5 bases). V dropped 3 bases and J dropped 9 bases, with 6 bases sitting between them. Germline CDR1 and CDR2: SNHLY and FYNNEI. The CDR3 is 10 residues long.

The rearrangement links TRBV20-1 to TRBJ2-5; 10 nucleotides align to TRBD2. CDR3 length: 13 residues. Trimming removed 1 base from V and 8 bases from J; junction bases left unmatched: 4. Germline values: CDR1 DFQATT, CDR2 SNEGSKA (reference sequence). CDR3 nucleotides: TGCAGTGCTAGAGGTCCTAGCGGGAGCACCCAGTACTTC. It codes for CSARGPSGSTQYF.

This rearrangement joins TRBV29-1 to TRBJ2-7, with a possible D match to TRBD1 (6 bases). This CDR3 region has 12 residues. V was cut by 6 bases and J by 7 bases, with 16 bases left in between. CDR1 is SQVTM and CDR2 is ANQGSEA in the germline V gene. The CDR3 here is CSVGQYDNEQYF. The CDR3 nucleotides read TGCAGCGTCGGACAGTACGACAATGAGCAGTACTTC.

This clonotype came up many times. CDR3 region: CATSEYPGHQRNTIYF. The CDR3 DNA reads as TGTGCCACCAGTGAATACCCGGGACACCAGCGTAACACCATATATTTT. The V gene is TRBV24-1, the J gene TRBJ1-3; possibly TRBD1 for D (6 bases). V lost 4 bases, J lost 7 bases, and 19 bases lay in between. The CDR3 extends over 16 amino acids. Germline V gives CDR1 KGHDR, CDR2 SFDVKD.

Notes on this clonotype: A much larger clone lies a single base off, so this may be a read error. The chain joins TRBV24-1 to TRBJ1-4; D may be TRBD1 (6 bases). The CDR3 covers 16 residues. The germline gives CDR1 KGHDR, CDR2 SFDVKD. Here the CDR3 reads CATSDPRQGRNEKLVF. The CDR3 DNA reads TGTGCCACCAGTGATCCCCGCCAGGGGCGCAATGAAAAACTGGTTTTT.

Concerning this clonotype itself: A much bigger clone sits one base away, suggesting this may be a read error. The chain recombines TRBV12-3 or TRBV12-4 with TRBJ1-6; tentative D call: TRBD1 (5 bases). V lost 6 bases, J lost 8 bases, and 23 bases lay in between. The CDR3 length is 17 residues. The CDR3 region has the DNA TGTGCCAGCAGGGAAGGGGCGGCGGTCCAGTGGGATTCACCCCTCCACTTT. Protein product: CASREGAAVQWDSPLHF.

This clonotype was seen only a few times. The chain joins TRBV14 to TRBJ1-3; no firm D call. Trimming removed 1 base from V and 0 bases from J, with 10 bases in between. The CDR3 consists of 16 residues. CDR1 is SGHDN and CDR2 is FVKESK in the germline V gene. The CDR3: CASSQVLTSSGNTIYF. DNA of the CDR3: TGTGCCAGCAGCCAAGTGTTGACGTCCTCTGGAAACACCATATATTTT.

The gene calls are TRBV7-9 and TRBJ2-7; 7 bases are shared with TRBD2. The germline CDR1 and CDR2 sequences are SEHNR and FQNEAQ (reference sequence). The CDR3 is 14 residues long. V dropped 3 bases and J dropped 3; count of bases not matched to a gene: 5. The CDR3 sequence: CASSFPGGGYEQYF. The CDR3 bases are TGTGCCAGCAGCTTCCCGGGCGGGGGCTACGAGCAGTACTTC.

This clonotype appeared a few times. The J gene is TRBJ2-3, the V gene TRBV15; D unclear. The germline CDR1 and CDR2 sequences are LNHNV and YYDKDF (reference sequence). V lost 5 bases and J 9 bases, leaving 15 bases between the germline ends. The CDR3 is 13 residues long. CDR3 sequence: CATSDSSLRTQYF. The DNA for the CDR3 is TGTGCCACCAGCGACTCCTCTTTAAGGACGCAGTATTTT.

This clonotype came up a few times. The CDR3 here is CASSGGAGGAGANVLTF. DNA of the CDR3: TGTGCCAGCAGTGGGGGAGCGGGAGGAGCTGGGGCCAACGTCCTGACTTTC. The chain uses TRBV6-1 and TRBJ2-6; 9 bases align to TRBD2. The ends lost 4 bases at V and 2 bases at J; junction bases unmatched: 6. Germline CDR1 MNHNS, CDR2 SASEGT. This CDR3 is 17 amino acids long.

The V gene is TRBV10-3, the J gene TRBJ2-3, with D unclear. V was clipped by 8 bases and J by 8 bases, with 5 bases between them. The CDR3 is 9 residues long. CDR1 and CDR2 (germline): ENHRY, SYGVKD. CDR3 sequence reads: CAIGPTQYF. The CDR3, as DNA: TGTGCCATCGGCCCTACGCAGTATTTT.

The CDR3 nucleotides read TGTGCCAGCAGCCCGCCGGGACTAGCGGGCTACGAGCAGTACTTC. Protein: CASSPPGLAGYEQYF. The chain recombines TRBV7-2 with TRBJ2-7, with 12 bases aligning to TRBD2. The CDR3 runs 15 residues. Trimming at V came to 5 bases and at J to 3 bases, leaving 5 bases not matched to a gene. Germline loops: CDR1 SGHTA, CDR2 FQGNSA.

This clonotype was seen many times. The rearrangement uses TRBV29-1 and TRBJ1-1, with D hard to call. There are 11 residues in the CDR3. Trimming removed 4 bases from V and 1 base from J, with 4 bases in between. Germline V gene sequence: CDR1 SQVTM, CDR2 ANQGSEA. In nucleotides, the CDR3 is TGCAGCGTTGCCGCGAACACTGAAGCTTTCTTT. It specifies CSVAANTEAFF.

This clonotype was seen many times. This chain uses TRBV9 with TRBJ1-1, with no clear D. The CDR3 spans 13 residues. V was cut by 0 bases and J by 4 bases, with 7 bases left in between. The germline V gene encodes CDR1 SGDLS and CDR2 YYNGEE. The CDR3 bases are TGTGCCAGCAGCGTAGGGGGTTTCACTGAAGCTTTCTTT. As protein: CASSVGGFTEAFF.

V usage is TRBV5-1 and J usage is TRBJ2-5; the D call may be TRBD1 or TRBD2 (5 bases each). V shed 0 bases and J shed 5 bases, with 14 bases lying between them. The CDR3 covers 15 residues. Germline V gene data show CDR1 as SGHRS and CDR2 as YFSETQ. The CDR3 coding sequence is TGCGCCAGCAGCTTGGACGGGGCGCAACACGAGACCCAGTACTTC. It encodes CASSLDGAQHETQYF.